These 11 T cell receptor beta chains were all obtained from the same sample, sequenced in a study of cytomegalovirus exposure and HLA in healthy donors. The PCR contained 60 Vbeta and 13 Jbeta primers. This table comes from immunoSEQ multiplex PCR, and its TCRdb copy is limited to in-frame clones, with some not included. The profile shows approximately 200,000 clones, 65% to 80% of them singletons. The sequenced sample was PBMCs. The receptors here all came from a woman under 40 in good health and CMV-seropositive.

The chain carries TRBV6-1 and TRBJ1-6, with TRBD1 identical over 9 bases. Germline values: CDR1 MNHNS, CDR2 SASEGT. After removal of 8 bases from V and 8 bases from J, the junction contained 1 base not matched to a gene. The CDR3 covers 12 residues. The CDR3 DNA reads TGTGCCAGCGACAGGGGGTATTCACCCCTCCACTTT. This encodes CASDRGYSPLHF.

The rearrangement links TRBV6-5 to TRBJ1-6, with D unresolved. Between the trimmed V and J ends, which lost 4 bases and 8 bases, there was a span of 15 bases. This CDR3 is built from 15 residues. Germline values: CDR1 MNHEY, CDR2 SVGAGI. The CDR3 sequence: CASSLAGQTDSPLHF. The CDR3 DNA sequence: TGTGCCAGCAGTTTAGCGGGCCAGACTGATTCACCCCTCCACTTT.

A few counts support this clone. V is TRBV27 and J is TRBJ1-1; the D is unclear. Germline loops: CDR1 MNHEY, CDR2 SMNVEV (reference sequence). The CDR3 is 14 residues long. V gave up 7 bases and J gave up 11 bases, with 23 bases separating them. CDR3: CASTMSRDSQAAFF. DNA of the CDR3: TGTGCCAGCACTATGAGCCGGGATTCCCAAGCGGCTTTCTTT.

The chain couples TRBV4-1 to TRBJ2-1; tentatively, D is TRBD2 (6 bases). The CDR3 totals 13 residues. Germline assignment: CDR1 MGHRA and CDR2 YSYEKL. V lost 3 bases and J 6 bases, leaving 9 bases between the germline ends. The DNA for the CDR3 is TGCGCCAGCAGCCAGCCGGAGGGCAATGAGCAGTTCTTC. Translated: CASSQPEGNEQFF.

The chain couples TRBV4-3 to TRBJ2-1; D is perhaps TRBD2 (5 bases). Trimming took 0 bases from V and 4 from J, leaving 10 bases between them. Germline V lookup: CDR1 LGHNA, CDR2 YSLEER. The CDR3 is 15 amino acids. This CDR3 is CASSQDQERYNEQFF. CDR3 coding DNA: TGCGCCAGCAGCCAAGACCAGGAGCGGTACAATGAGCAGTTCTTC.

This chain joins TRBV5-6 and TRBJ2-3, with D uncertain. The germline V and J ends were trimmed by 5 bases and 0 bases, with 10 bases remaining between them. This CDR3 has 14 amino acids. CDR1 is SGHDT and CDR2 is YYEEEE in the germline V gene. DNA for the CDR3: TGTGCCAGCAGTCTAAGATCTAGCACAGATACGCAGTATTTT. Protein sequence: CASSLRSSTDTQYF.

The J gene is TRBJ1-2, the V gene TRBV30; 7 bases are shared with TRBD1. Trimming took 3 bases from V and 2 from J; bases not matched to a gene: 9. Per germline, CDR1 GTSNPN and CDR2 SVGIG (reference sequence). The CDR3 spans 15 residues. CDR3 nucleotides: TGTGCCTGGAGCCCTCGCAGGGGGAAAAACTATGGCTACACCTTC. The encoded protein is CAWSPRRGKNYGYTF. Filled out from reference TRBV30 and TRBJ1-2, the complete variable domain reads SQTIHQWPATLVQPVGSPLSLECTVEGTSNPNLYWYRQAAGRGLQLLFYSVGIGQISSEVPQNLSASRPQDRQFILSSKKLLLSDSGFYLCAWSPRRGKNYGYTFGSGTRLTVV.

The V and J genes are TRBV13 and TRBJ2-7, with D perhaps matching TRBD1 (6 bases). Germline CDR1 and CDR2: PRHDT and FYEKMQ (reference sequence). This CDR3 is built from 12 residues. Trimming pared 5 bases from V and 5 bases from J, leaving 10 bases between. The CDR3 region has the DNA TGTGCCAGCAGCAGAGGGGGAAACGAGCAGTACTTC. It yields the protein CASSRGGNEQYF.

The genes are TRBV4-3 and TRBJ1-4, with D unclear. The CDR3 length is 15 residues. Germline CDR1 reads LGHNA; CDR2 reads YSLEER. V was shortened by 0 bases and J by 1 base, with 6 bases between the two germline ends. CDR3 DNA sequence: TGCGCCAGCAGCCAAGATCCGGGAACTAATGAAAAACTGTTTTTT. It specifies CASSQDPGTNEKLFF.

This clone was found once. The CDR3 coding sequence is TGCAGCGTTGGGCGGGTGAACACTGAAGCTTTCTTT. Translating it yields CSVGRVNTEAFF. The chain uses TRBV29-1 and TRBJ1-1; unclear D gene. The CDR3 has 12 amino acids. V was trimmed by 4 bases and J by 0 bases, leaving 6 bases between them. Germline V gene data show CDR1 as SQVTM and CDR2 as ANQGSEA. Using reference TRBV29-1 and TRBJ1-1 for the parts outside the CDR3, the full variable domain is SAVISQKPSRDICQRGTSLTIQCQVDSQVTMMFWYRQQPGQSLTLIATANQGSEATYESGFVIDKFPISRPNLTFSTLTVSNMSPEDSSIYLCSVGRVNTEAFFGQGTRLTVV.

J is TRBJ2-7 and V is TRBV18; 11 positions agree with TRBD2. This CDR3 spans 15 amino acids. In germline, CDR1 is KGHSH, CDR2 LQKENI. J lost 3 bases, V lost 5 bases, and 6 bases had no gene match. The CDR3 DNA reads TGTGCCAGCTCAGCCGGGACTAGCGGACACTACGAGCAGTACTTC. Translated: CASSAGTSGHYEQYF.